One and the same sample provided the 3 T cell receptor beta chains below, sequenced in a study of blood T cell repertoires in COVID-19. The repertoire was sequenced with immunoSEQ multiplex PCR; TCRdb's copy has only in-frame clones and lacks some. The sample records roughly 87,000 clones, 75% to 90% being singletons. What was sequenced was peripheral blood. The receptors come from a woman aged 80 or over with active COVID-19.

The rearrangement joins TRBV12-2 to TRBJ2-1; TRBD2, the table's D call, was not compared with the DNA. TRBV12-2 is flagged as a pseudogene. The CDR3 has 21 residues. The CDR3 reads CASRYMTGGLPSGRGYNEQFF. The CDR3 nucleotides read TGTGCAAGTCGCTATATGACAGGGGGCCTACCTAGCGGGAGGGGGTACAATGAGCAGTTCTTC.

The chain carries TRBV5-3 and TRBJ2-4; 8 nucleotides align to TRBD1. TRBV5-3 has ORF status, its function being uncertain. This CDR3 is built from 17 residues. The junction had 10 bases not matched to a gene; V was cut back by 1 base and J by 4 bases. This chain's CDR3 is CARSLYPSRTGKNIQYF. The CDR3 coding sequence is TGTGCCAGAAGCTTGTATCCTTCTAGGACAGGGAAAAACATTCAGTACTTC.

The chain couples TRBV15 to TRBJ2-3; D possibly corresponds to TRBD2 (6 bases). The CDR3 is made up of 14 amino acids. CDR1 is LNHNV, CDR2 YYDKDF, per germline (reference sequence). Trimming pared 9 bases from V and 2 bases from J, leaving 15 bases between. Here the CDR3 reads CATTRGENTDTQYF. CDR3 nucleotides: TGTGCCACTACTCGCGGGGAAAACACAGATACGCAGTATTTT.